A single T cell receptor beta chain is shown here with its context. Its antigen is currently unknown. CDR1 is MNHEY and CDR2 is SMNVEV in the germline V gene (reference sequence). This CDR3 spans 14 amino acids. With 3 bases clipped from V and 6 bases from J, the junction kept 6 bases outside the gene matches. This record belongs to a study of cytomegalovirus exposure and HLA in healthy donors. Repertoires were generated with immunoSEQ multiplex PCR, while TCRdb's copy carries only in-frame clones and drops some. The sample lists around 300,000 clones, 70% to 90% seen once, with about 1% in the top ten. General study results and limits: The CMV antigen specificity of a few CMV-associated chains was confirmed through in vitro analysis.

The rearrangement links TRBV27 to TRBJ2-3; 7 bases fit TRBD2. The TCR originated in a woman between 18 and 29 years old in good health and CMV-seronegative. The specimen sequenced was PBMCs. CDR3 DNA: TGTGCCAGCAGTTTTTGGGAGGGCAAGGATACGCAGTATTTT. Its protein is CASSFWEGKDTQYF.